Listed here are 25 T cell receptor beta chains from one sample, sequenced in a study of CD8+ T cells in alopecia areata. The authors extracted RNA and reverse transcribed it into cDNA as the sequencing template. The data were produced by immunoSEQ multiplex PCR, yet TCRdb's version contains in-frame clones alone and is incomplete. The repertoire consists of 45,000 to 70,000 clones, with about 96% occurring once and the leading ten covering roughly 24%. The sample here was CD8+ T cells sorted from blood, taken at week 0. These receptors were collected from a human donor with alopecia areata.

This chain links TRBV6-5 with TRBJ2-1; 7 bases fit TRBD1. V lost 0 bases and J lost 8; bases outside the gene matches: 10. Germline values: CDR1 MNHEY, CDR2 SVGAGI. This CDR3 is built from 16 residues. The chain's CDR3 is CASSYSGERGLYEQFF. DNA for the CDR3: TGTGCCAGCAGTTACTCGGGAGAGAGGGGGCTCTATGAGCAGTTCTTC.

With respect to this clone: This specimen includes other DNA sequences encoding the same CDR3. This chain links TRBV27 with TRBJ2-3; 13 bases are shared with TRBD2. Unmatched junction bases numbered 8, after V lost 6 bases and J lost 5 bases. Germline CDR1 is MNHEY and CDR2 is SMNVEV (reference sequence). This CDR3 comprises 16 residues. The CDR3 sequence: CASSLLAGGPGDTQYF. The CDR3 nucleotides are TGTGCCAGCAGCCTACTAGCGGGGGGGCCGGGAGATACGCAGTATTTT.

J is TRBJ2-1 and V is TRBV19; TRBD2 might be the D (5 bases). Germline CDR1 is LNHDA and CDR2 is SQIVND (reference sequence). Between the trimmed V and J ends, which lost 3 bases and 3 bases, there was a span of 6 bases. This CDR3 has 13 residues. The CDR3 DNA follows: TGTGCCAGTAGTATTCGGGACTACAATGAGCAGTTCTTC. This codes for CASSIRDYNEQFF.

This clone was seen only once. This rearrangement joins TRBV5-8 to TRBJ2-5; TRBD1 aligns across 7 bases. Per germline, CDR1 SGHTS and CDR2 YDEGEE. This CDR3 is built from 15 residues. J was trimmed by 0 bases and V by 4 bases; bases with no gene match: 6. The CDR3 spells CASSPPGQHQETQYF. The CDR3 nucleotides are TGTGCCAGCAGCCCACCGGGACAGCACCAAGAGACCCAGTACTTC.

CDR3 nucleotide sequence: TGTGCCAGCAGCTTAATGTTCGATGATGAGCAGTTCTTC. Its protein is CASSLMFDDEQFF. The chain uses TRBV7-9 and TRBJ2-1; D gene uncertain. The CDR3 contains 13 residues. Trimming pared 2 bases from V and 8 bases from J, leaving 10 bases between. Germline V gene lookup returns CDR1 SEHNR and CDR2 FQNEAQ (reference sequence).

This chain links TRBV6-5 with TRBJ1-1, with D maybe TRBD1 (6 bases). From germline, CDR1 is MNHEY and CDR2 SVGAGI. This CDR3 comprises 14 residues. Deletions cut 2 bases from V and 1 base from J, with 8 bases between. CDR3 amino acids: CASSYRTANTEAFF. Written as DNA, the CDR3 is TGTGCCAGCAGTTACAGGACAGCGAACACTGAAGCTTTCTTT.

A single count supports this clone. The V call is TRBV4-1, the J call TRBJ2-7; weak D call: TRBD1 (6 bases). The V end was cut by 2 bases, the J end by 0 bases, with 8 bases between. Germline-derived CDR1 and CDR2 are MGHRA and YSYEKL. The CDR3 has 14 amino acids. CDR3 loop: CASSQRDTSYEQYF. Here the CDR3 DNA reads TGCGCCAGCAGCCAACGGGACACCTCCTACGAGCAGTACTTC.

The V call is TRBV19, the J call TRBJ1-5; 9 bases line up with TRBD1. Looked up from germline, CDR1 is LNHDA and CDR2 is SQIVND (reference sequence). The CDR3 spans 15 residues. Trimming removed 4 bases from V and 5 bases from J; junction bases left unmatched: 6. CDR3 in amino acids: CASSKGDRADQPQHF. As DNA, the CDR3 is TGTGCCAGTAGTAAGGGGGACAGGGCGGATCAGCCCCAGCATTTT.

V gene TRBV7-6 combines with J gene TRBJ2-3; 8 bases are shared with TRBD2. Germline V CDR1 and CDR2: SGHVS, FNYEAQ. Losses at the gene ends were 1 base for V and 2 bases for J; bases not matched to a gene: 5. The CDR3 is made up of 16 amino acids. The CDR3, as DNA: TGTGCCAGCAGCTTAGAAGCGGGGGCGCCCACAGATACGCAGTATTTT. It yields the protein CASSLEAGAPTDTQYF.

The rearrangement uses TRBV30 and TRBJ2-7, with a tentative D call TRBD1 (6 bases). Germline CDR1 reads GTSNPN; CDR2 reads SVGIG (reference sequence). The CDR3 sequence is 13 residues long. V lost 1 base to trimming and J lost 4 bases, with 11 bases between them. The CDR3 protein is CAWSDRVGYEQYF. Written as DNA, the CDR3 is TGTGCCTGGAGTGACAGGGTAGGATACGAGCAGTACTTC. Complete variable domain (other parts from reference TRBV30 and TRBJ2-7): SQTIHQWPATLVQPVGSPLSLECTVEGTSNPNLYWYRQAAGRGLQLLFYSVGIGQISSEVPQNLSASRPQDRQFILSSKKLLLSDSGFYLCAWSDRVGYEQYFGPGTRLTVT.

The gene calls are TRBV7-9 and TRBJ1-5, with TRBD1 matching over 7 bases. V trimming: 3 bases; J trimming: 3 bases; junction bases outside the gene matches: 2. The CDR3 runs to 14 residues. Germline V lookup: CDR1 SEHNR, CDR2 FQNEAQ (reference sequence). The CDR3 protein is CASSFGQDNQPQHF. The CDR3 DNA reads as TGTGCCAGCAGCTTCGGACAGGACAATCAGCCCCAGCATTTT.

The V and J genes are TRBV28 and TRBJ2-1, with TRBD1 identical over 10 bases. This CDR3 has 14 residues. Germline CDR1 and CDR2: MDHEN and SYDVKM. With V trimmed by 6 bases and J by 9 bases, 8 bases remained unmatched. DNA of the CDR3: TGTGCCAGCAGACTCGGACAGGGGGGAAGTGAGCAGTTCTTC. Translation: CASRLGQGGSEQFF.

This clone was detected only once. This rearrangement joins TRBV7-6 to TRBJ2-7, with D tentatively TRBD1 (6 bases). Trimming took 1 base from V and 6 from J, leaving 16 bases between them. Germline V lookup: CDR1 SGHVS, CDR2 FNYEAQ. The CDR3 runs 15 residues. CDR3 nucleotides: TGTGCCAGCAGCTTAGTACAGGGACCTATGACCGAGCAGTACTTC. As protein: CASSLVQGPMTEQYF. The full variable domain, its missing parts supplied by reference TRBV7-6 and TRBJ2-7, is GAGVSQSPRYKVTKRGQDVALRCDPISGHVSLYWYRQALGQGPEFLTYFNYEAQQDKSGLPNDRFSAERPEGSISTLTIQRTEQRDSAMYRCASSLVQGPMTEQYFGPGTRLTVT.

The J gene is TRBJ2-1, the V gene TRBV19; no firm D call. Germline V gene lookup returns CDR1 LNHDA and CDR2 SQIVND (reference sequence). Trimming took 7 bases from V and 5 from J, leaving 18 bases between them. This CDR3 region has 15 residues. CDR3 coding DNA: TGTGCCAGTATAAAAGACGAACAGATGGACAATGAGCAGTTCTTC. Protein sequence: CASIKDEQMDNEQFF.

The genes are TRBV7-9 and TRBJ2-7; a possible D gene is TRBD2 (6 bases). The CDR3 covers 13 residues. Germline CDR1 SEHNR, CDR2 FQNEAQ (reference sequence). V was pared by 3 bases and J by 4 bases, with 10 bases between. CDR3 sequence reads: CASSFQEGYEQYF. CDR3 bases: TGTGCCAGCAGCTTTCAGGAGGGGTACGAGCAGTACTTC. Supplemented by reference TRBV7-9 and TRBJ2-7, the full variable domain reads DTGVSQNPRHKITKRGQNVTFRCDPISEHNRLYWYRQTLGQGPEFLTYFQNEAQLEKSRLLSDRFSAERPKGSFSTLEIQRTEQGDSAMYLCASSFQEGYEQYFGPGTRLTVT.

The chain has TRBV29-1 and TRBJ1-2, with TRBD1 identical over 9 bases. The CDR3 length is 13 residues. The V gene's germline CDR1 is SQVTM and CDR2 ANQGSEA. The V and J ends lost 6 bases and 7 bases, in that order; junction bases with no gene match: 9. CDR3 coding DNA: TGCAGCGTAAACCGGGACAGGGTCTCTGGCTACACCTTC. The encoded protein is CSVNRDRVSGYTF.

V usage is TRBV7-9 and J usage is TRBJ1-4; D gene uncertain. Germline-derived CDR1 and CDR2 are SEHNR and FQNEAQ (reference sequence). V lost 3 bases to trimming and J lost 3 bases, with 5 bases between them. CDR3 size: 13 residues. The CDR3 region has the DNA TGTGCCAGCAGCTTTTGGCCTAATGAAAAACTGTTTTTT. It translates to CASSFWPNEKLFF.

The gene calls are TRBV4-1 and TRBJ2-3, with D uncertain. With 0 bases removed from V and 2 bases from J, the gap between germline ends came to 3 bases. The CDR3 is 13 amino acids. In germline, CDR1 is MGHRA, CDR2 YSYEKL. As DNA, the CDR3 is TGCGCCAGCAGCCAAGACCCCACAGATACGCAGTATTTT. Its translation is CASSQDPTDTQYF.

The chain links TRBV29-1 to TRBJ2-1; 11 positions agree with TRBD1. With V trimmed by 5 bases and J by 3 bases, 3 bases remained unmatched. The CDR3 extends over 14 amino acids. Germline-derived CDR1 and CDR2 are SQVTM and ANQGSEA. The chain's CDR3 is CSVYGTGGYNEQFF. CDR3 sequence (DNA): TGCAGCGTTTATGGGACAGGGGGCTACAATGAGCAGTTCTTC.

The genes are TRBV7-6 and TRBJ2-5; 9 bases match TRBD2. This CDR3 is built from 16 residues. Germline CDR1 reads SGHVS; CDR2 reads FNYEAQ. V lost 5 bases, J lost 3 bases, and 10 bases stayed unmatched. The CDR3 DNA sequence: TGTGCCAGCAGCCCCTTTCCGGCTAGCGGGGAAGAGACCCAGTACTTC. Its protein product is CASSPFPASGEETQYF.

The chain carries TRBV5-5 and TRBJ2-5; 9 positions match TRBD1. Trimming removed 3 bases from V and 0 bases from J; junction bases left unmatched: 3. Germline V gene data show CDR1 as SGHKS and CDR2 as YYEKEE (reference sequence). The CDR3 totals 15 residues. Written as DNA, the CDR3 is TGTGCCAGCAGCTCCTGGACAGGGGACCAAGAGACCCAGTACTTC. Encoded protein: CASSSWTGDQETQYF.

This rearrangement joins TRBV9 to TRBJ2-1; 10 bases map to TRBD2. CDR1 SGDLS and CDR2 YYNGEE come from the germline V gene. The ends lost 1 base at V and 8 bases at J; junction bases unmatched: 6. The CDR3 runs to 15 residues. For the CDR3, the DNA is TGTGCCAGCAGCGTAAATAGCGGGGGGTCGGATGAGCAGTTCTTC. It yields the protein CASSVNSGGSDEQFF.

This chain connects TRBV5-6 to TRBJ2-7; TRBD1 matches 11 bases. V trimming: 2 bases; J trimming: 2 bases; junction bases outside the gene matches: 3. Germline V gene sequence: CDR1 SGHDT, CDR2 YYEEEE. The CDR3 is 15 residues long. Here the CDR3 reads CASSFAGQGAYEQYF. DNA for the CDR3: TGTGCCAGCAGCTTTGCGGGACAGGGGGCCTACGAGCAGTACTTC.

The chain joins TRBV12-5 to TRBJ2-4; perhaps TRBD2 as D (5 bases). The CDR3 is 19 amino acids. Germline lookup yields CDR1 LGHNT and CDR2 FRNRAP. The germline V and J ends were trimmed by 2 bases and 0 bases, with 20 bases remaining between them. DNA of the CDR3: TGTGCTAGTGGTTTGTGGCTGGAGCCAGACTATTTAGCCAAAAACATTCAGTACTTC. It codes for CASGLWLEPDYLAKNIQYF.

The V and J genes are TRBV29-1 and TRBJ2-3; D may be TRBD1 (7 bases). Germline CDR1 is SQVTM and CDR2 is ANQGSEA. The CDR3 has 14 amino acids. Trimming shortened V by 3 bases and J by 1 base, and 11 bases separated the two germline ends. Here the CDR3 reads CSVDGGTGTDTQYF. Here the CDR3 DNA reads TGCAGCGTTGACGGAGGGACAGGCACAGATACGCAGTATTTT.